This T cell receptor beta chain was documented in a study of blood T cell repertoires in COVID-19. Study-level information: Specimens from acute and convalescent COVID-19 originated in the United States, Italy and Spain. Sample material is recorded as cDNA or gDNA derived from T cells, B-cell-depleted T cells, or PBMCs.

The CDR3 consists of 13 residues. CDR1 and CDR2 from the germline V gene are LNHDA and SQIVND (reference sequence). The V and J ends lost 7 bases and 8 bases, in that order; junction bases with no gene match: 10. In the source study's methods: For nucleated cells, counts were estimated from reference gene primer amplification. Some clones are missing from TCRdb's copy, which holds only in-frame ones; the method was immunoSEQ multiplex PCR. The V and J calls and clone size were taken over from that table, and D and trimming were inferred from the DNA. The profile covers about 480,000 clones, with about 89% appearing a single time and under 8.5% taken by the ten largest. Seattle's cohort entered during active infection and was followed longitudinally.

The sample comprised peripheral blood. The chain joins TRBV19 to TRBJ1-2; the match to TRBD1 covers 7 bases. This TCR was sampled from a woman aged 50 to 60 with COVID-19, enrolled during active disease. The CDR3 loop is CASTPDRFGGYTF. The CDR3 DNA reads as TGTGCCAGTACCCCGGACAGGTTCGGGGGCTACACCTTC.